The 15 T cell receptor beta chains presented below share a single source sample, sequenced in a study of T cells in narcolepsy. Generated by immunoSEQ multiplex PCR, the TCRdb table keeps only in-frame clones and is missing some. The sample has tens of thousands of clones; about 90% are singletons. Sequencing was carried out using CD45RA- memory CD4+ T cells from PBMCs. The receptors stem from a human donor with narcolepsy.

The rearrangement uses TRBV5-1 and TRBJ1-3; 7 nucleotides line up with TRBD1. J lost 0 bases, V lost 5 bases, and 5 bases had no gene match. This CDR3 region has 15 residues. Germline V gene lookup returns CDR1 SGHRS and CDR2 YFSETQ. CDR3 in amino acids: CASSPTGISGNTIYF. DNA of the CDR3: TGCGCCAGCAGTCCGACAGGGATCTCTGGAAACACCATATATTTT.

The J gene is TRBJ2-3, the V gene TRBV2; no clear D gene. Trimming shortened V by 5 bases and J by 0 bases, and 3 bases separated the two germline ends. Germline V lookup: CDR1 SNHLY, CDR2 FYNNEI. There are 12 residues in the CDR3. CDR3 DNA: TGTGCCAGCAGTCCTAGCACAGATACGCAGTATTTT. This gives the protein CASSPSTDTQYF. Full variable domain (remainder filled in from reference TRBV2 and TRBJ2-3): EPEVTQTPSHQVTQMGQEVILRCVPISNHLYFYWYRQILGQKVEFLVSFYNNEISEKSEIFDDQFSVERPDGSNFTLKIRSTKLEDSAMYFCASSPSTDTQYFGPGTRLTVL.

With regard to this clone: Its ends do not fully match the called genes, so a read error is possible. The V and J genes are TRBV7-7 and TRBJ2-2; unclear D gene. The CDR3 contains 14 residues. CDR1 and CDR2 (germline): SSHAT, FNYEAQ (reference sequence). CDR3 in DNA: TGTGCTAGCAGCCGCACGGGGAACACCGGGGAGCTGTTTTTT. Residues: CASSRTGNTGELFF.

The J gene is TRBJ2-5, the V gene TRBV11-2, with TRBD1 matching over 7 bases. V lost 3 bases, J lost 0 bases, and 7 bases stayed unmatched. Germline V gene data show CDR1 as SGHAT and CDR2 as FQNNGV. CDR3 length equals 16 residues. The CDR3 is CASSLRARGHQETQYF. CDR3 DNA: TGTGCCAGCAGCTTGAGGGCGAGGGGGCACCAAGAGACCCAGTACTTC. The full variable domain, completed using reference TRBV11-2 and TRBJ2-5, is EAGVAQSPRYKIIEKRQSVAFWCNPISGHATLYWYQQILGQGPKLLIQFQNNGVVDDSQLPKDRFSAERLKGVDSTLKIQPAKLEDSAVYLCASSLRARGHQETQYFGPGTRLLVL.

CDR3 DNA: TGTGCCAGCAGCGACCGGGACAGGGGCACAGATACGCAGTATTTT. Encoded protein: CASSDRDRGTDTQYF. The J gene is TRBJ2-3, the V gene TRBV11-2, with 9 bases fitting TRBD1. The CDR3 is 15 amino acids. Per the germline V gene, CDR1 is SGHAT and CDR2 is FQNNGV. V shed 5 bases, J shed 1 base, and the junction held 4 bases outside the gene matches.

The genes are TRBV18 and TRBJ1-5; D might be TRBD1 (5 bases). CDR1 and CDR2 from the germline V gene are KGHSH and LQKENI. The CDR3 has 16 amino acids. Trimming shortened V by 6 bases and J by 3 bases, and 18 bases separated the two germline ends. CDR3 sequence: CASSPPGPRLNQPQHF. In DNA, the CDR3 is TGTGCCAGCTCGCCCCCGGGACCCCGACTCAATCAGCCCCAGCATTTT. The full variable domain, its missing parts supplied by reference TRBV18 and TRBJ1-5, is NAGVMQNPRHLVRRRGQEARLRCSPMKGHSHVYWYRQLPEEGLKFMVYLQKENIIDESGMPKERFSAEFPKEGPSILRIQQVVRGDSAAYFCASSPPGPRLNQPQHFGDGTRLSIL.

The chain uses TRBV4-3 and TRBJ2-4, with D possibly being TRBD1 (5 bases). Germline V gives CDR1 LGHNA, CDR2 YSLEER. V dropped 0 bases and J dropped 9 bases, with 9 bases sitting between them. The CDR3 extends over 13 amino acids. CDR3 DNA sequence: TGCGCCAGCAGCCAAGAGCAGGGTGGCATTCAGTACTTC. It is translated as CASSQEQGGIQYF.

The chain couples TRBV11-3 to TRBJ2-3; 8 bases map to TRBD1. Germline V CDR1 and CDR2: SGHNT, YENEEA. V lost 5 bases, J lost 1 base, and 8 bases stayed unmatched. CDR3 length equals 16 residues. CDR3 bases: TGTGCCAGCAGCCGCCGGACAGGGAGTCGCACAGATACGCAGTATTTT. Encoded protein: CASSRRTGSRTDTQYF.

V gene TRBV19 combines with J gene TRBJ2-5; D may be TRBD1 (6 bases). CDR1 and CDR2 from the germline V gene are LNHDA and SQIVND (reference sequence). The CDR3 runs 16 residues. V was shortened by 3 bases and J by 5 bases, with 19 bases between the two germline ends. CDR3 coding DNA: TGTGCCAGTAGTATCGGTCGGACAGCCACGAGGGAGACCCAGTACTTC. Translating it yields CASSIGRTATRETQYF.

The chain's CDR3 is CASSLGTGGSETQYF. In nucleotides, the CDR3 is TGTGCCAGCAGCTTGGGAACAGGGGGAAGTGAGACCCAGTACTTC. This chain connects TRBV11-3 to TRBJ2-5; TRBD1 matches 8 bases. This CDR3 is built from 15 residues. After removal of 3 bases from V and 5 bases from J, the junction contained 8 bases not matched to a gene. The V gene's germline CDR1 is SGHNT and CDR2 YENEEA.

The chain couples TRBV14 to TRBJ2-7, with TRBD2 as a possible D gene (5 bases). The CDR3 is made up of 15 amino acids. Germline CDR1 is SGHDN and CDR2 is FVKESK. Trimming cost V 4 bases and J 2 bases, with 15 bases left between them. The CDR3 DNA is TGTGCCAGCAGCCCCCTTCTCGGGATTGCCTACGAGCAGTACTTC. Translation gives CASSPLLGIAYEQYF.

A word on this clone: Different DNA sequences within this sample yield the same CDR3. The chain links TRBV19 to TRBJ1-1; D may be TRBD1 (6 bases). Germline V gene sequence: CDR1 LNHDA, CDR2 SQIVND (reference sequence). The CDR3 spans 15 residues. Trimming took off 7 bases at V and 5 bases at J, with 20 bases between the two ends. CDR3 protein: CASTGRGLRGTEAFF. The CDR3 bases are TGTGCCAGTACGGGCCGGGGGCTGCGAGGGACTGAAGCTTTCTTT.

The CDR3: CASRSLAGVKGEKLFF. In DNA, the CDR3 is TGTGCCAGCAGGTCTCTGGCTGGGGTAAAAGGTGAAAAACTGTTTTTT. The rearrangement joins TRBV27 to TRBJ1-4; D gene unclear. This CDR3 has 16 residues. Looked up from germline, CDR1 is MNHEY and CDR2 is SMNVEV (reference sequence). The V and J ends lost 6 bases and 7 bases respectively, with 21 bases between them.

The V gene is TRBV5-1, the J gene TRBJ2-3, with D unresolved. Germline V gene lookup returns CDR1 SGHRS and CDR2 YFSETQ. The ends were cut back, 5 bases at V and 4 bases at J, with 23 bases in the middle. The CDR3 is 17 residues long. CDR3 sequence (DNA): TGCGCCAGCAGTTCCATGGGATGGCGGCCCGTGCCAGATACGCAGTATTTT. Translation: CASSSMGWRPVPDTQYF.

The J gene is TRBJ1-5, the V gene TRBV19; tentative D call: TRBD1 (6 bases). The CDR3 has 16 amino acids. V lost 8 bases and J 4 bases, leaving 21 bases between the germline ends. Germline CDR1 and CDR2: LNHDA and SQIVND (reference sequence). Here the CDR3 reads CASYGAGLGGNQPQHF. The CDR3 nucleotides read TGTGCCAGTTACGGGGCCGGACTAGGGGGGAATCAGCCCCAGCATTTT.